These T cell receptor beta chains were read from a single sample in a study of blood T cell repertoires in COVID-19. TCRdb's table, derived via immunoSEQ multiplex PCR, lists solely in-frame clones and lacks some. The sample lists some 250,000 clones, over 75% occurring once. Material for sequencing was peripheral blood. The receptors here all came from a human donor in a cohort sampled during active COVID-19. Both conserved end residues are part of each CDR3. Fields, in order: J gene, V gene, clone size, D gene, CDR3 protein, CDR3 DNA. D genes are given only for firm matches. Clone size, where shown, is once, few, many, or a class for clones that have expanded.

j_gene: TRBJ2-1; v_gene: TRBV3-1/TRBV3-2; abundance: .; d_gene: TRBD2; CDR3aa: CASSQNTAGADEQFF; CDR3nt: TGTGCCAGCAGCCAAAACACCGCGGGAGCAGATGAGCAGTTCTTC
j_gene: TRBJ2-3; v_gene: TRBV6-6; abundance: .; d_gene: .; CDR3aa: CASSNAGRRADTQYF; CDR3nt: TGTGCCAGCAGTAACGCGGGGCGTCGTGCAGATACGCAGTATTTT
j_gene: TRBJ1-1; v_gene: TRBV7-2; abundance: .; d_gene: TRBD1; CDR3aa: CASSVQGRNTEAFF; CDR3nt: TGTGCCAGCAGCGTACAGGGGAGGAACACTGAAGCTTTCTTT
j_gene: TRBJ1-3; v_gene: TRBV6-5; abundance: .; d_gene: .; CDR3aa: CASSPGSSGNTIYF; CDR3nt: TGTGCCAGCAGCCCAGGAAGCTCTGGAAACACCATATATTTT
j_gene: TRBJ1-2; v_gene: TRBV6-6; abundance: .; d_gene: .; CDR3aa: CASTGGSLYGYTF; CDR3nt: TGTGCCAGCACTGGTGGCAGTCTCTATGGCTACACCTTC
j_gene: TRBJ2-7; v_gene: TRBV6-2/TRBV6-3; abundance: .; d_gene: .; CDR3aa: CASSHGAYEQYF; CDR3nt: TGTGCCAGCAGCCACGGGGCCTACGAGCAGTACTTC
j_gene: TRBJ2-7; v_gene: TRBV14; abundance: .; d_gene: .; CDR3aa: CASSQDIIQVYEQYF; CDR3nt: TGTGCCAGCAGCCAAGATATTATACAGGTCTACGAGCAGTACTTC
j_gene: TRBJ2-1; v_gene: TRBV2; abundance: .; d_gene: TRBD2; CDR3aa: CASIAGESYNEQFF; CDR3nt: TGTGCCAGTATAGCGGGAGAATCCTACAATGAGCAGTTCTTC
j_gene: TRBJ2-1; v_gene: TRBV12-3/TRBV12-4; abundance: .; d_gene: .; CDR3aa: CASSLDSANEQFF; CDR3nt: TGTGCCAGCAGTTTAGACTCCGCTAATGAGCAGTTCTTC
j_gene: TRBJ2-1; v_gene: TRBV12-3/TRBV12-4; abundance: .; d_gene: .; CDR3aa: CASSKGGNEQFF; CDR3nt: TGTGCCAGCAGTAAGGGGGGGAATGAGCAGTTCTTC
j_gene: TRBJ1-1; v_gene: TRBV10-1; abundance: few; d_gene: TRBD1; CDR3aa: CASSVGQGGTEAFF; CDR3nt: TGCGCCAGCAGTGTAGGACAGGGTGGCACTGAAGCTTTCTTT
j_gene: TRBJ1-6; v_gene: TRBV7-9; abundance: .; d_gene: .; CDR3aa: CASSPQGDSPLHF; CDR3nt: TGTGCCAGCAGCCCGCAGGGTGATTCACCCCTCCACTTT
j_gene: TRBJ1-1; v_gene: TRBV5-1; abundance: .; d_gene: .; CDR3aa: CASSPTGWNTEAFF; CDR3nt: TGCGCCAGCAGCCCTACAGGATGGAACACTGAAGCTTTCTTT
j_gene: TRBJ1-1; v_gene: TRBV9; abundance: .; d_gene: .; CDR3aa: CASSVHPNTEAFF; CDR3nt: TGTGCCAGCAGCGTACATCCGAACACTGAAGCTTTCTTT
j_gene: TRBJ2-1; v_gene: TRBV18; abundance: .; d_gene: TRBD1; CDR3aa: CASSPEGQSYNEQFF; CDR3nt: TGTGCCAGCTCACCAGAGGGACAGAGCTACAATGAGCAGTTCTTC
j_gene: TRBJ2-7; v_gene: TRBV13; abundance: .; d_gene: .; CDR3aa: CASSLVAGEQYF; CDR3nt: TGTGCCAGCAGCTTAGTTGCGGGGGAGCAGTACTTC
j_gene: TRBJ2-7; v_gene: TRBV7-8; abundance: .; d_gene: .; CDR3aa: CASSFTPRYEQYF; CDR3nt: TGTGCCAGCAGCTTTACTCCGCGATACGAGCAGTACTTC
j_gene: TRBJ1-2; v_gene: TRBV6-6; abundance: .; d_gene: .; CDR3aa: CASSLGRDYGYTF; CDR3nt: TGTGCCAGCAGCTTAGGGAGGGACTATGGCTACACCTTC
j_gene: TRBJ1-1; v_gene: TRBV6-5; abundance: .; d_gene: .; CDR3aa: CASSSATREAFF; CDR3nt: TGTGCCAGCAGTTCGGCGACTCGTGAAGCTTTCTTT
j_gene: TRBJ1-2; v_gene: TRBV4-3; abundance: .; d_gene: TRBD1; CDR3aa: CASSQYRGTNYGYTF; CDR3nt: TGCGCCAGCAGCCAATACAGGGGGACTAACTATGGCTACACCTTC
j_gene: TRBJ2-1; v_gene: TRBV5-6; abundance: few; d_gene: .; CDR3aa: CASSYTDEQFF; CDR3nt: TGTGCCAGCAGCTATACGGATGAGCAGTTCTTC
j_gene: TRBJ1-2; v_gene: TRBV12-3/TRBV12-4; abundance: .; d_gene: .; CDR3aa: CASSLDSRHGYTF; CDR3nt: TGTGCCAGCAGTTTAGACAGCCGACATGGCTACACCTTC
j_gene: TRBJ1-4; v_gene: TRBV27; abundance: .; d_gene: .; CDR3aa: CASSLIAGENEKLFF; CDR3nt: TGTGCCAGCAGTTTAATCGCAGGGGAGAATGAAAAACTGTTTTTT
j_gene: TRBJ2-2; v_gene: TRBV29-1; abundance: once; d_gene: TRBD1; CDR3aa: CSSTGSTGELFF; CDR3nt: TGCAGCTCGACAGGGTCGACTGGGGAGCTGTTTTTT
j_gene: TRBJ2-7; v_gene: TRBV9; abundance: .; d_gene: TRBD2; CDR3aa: CASSPRTSGARSGYEQYF; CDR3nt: TGTGCCAGCAGCCCTCGGACTAGCGGGGCAAGATCGGGCTACGAGCAGTACTTC
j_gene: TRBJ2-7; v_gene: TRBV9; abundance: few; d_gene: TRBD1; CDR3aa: CASSRDSFSYEQYF; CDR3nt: TGTGCCAGCAGCAGGGACAGCTTTTCCTACGAGCAGTACTTC
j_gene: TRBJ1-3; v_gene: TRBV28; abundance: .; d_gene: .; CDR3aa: CASSFGLAGNTIYF; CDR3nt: TGTGCCAGCAGTTTCGGTTTGGCTGGAAACACCATATATTTT
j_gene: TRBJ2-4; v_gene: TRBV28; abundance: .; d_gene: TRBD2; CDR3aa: CASRDFSGASAKNIQYF; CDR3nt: TGTGCCAGCAGGGACTTTAGCGGGGCCTCAGCCAAAAACATTCAGTACTTC
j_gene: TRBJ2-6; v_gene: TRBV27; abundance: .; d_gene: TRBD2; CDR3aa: CASSRLAGGHSGANVLTF; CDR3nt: TGTGCCAGCAGTCGACTAGCGGGGGGTCACTCTGGGGCCAACGTCCTGACTTTC
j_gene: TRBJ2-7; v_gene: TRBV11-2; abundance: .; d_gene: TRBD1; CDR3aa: CASSMTGIGEQYF; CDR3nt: TGTGCCAGCAGCATGACAGGGATCGGCGAGCAGTACTTC
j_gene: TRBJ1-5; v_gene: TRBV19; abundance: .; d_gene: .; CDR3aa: CASSESGQPSNQPQHF; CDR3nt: TGTGCCAGTAGTGAATCCGGACAGCCTAGCAATCAGCCCCAGCATTTT